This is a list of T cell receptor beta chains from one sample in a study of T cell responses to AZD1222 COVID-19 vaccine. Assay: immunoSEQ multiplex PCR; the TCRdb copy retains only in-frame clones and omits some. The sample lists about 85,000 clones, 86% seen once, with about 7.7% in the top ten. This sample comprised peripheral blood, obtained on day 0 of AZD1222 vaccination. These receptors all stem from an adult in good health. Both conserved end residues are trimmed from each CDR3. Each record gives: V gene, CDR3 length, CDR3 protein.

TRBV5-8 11 ASTLTGTGELF
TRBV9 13 ASSPQGGAYNEQF
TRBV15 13 ATSRGGSRTGELF
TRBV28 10 ASSPGYTEAF
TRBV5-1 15 ASKPGGSLQSNQPQH
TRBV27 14 ASSSLGRGANNEQF
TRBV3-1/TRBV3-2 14 ASSHSGQGARYGYT
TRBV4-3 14 ASSQEPPPGGYGYT
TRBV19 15 ASSIVLGLTQIQKLF
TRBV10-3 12 AISDQDTVRPQH
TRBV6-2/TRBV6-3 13 ASSYSNRGDYGYT
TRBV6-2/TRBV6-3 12 ASSSHTENTEAF
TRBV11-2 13 ASSLESGRGYEQY
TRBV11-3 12 ASSEGQENTEAF
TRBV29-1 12 SGVPTATNEKLF
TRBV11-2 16 ASSLEGPGQGTSSEQF
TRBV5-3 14 ARSPTPGRQAYEQY
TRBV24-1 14 ATSDSRGDRGHEQY
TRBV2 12 ASSIAQSRQPQH
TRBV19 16 ASRTHGTGGLTNYGYT